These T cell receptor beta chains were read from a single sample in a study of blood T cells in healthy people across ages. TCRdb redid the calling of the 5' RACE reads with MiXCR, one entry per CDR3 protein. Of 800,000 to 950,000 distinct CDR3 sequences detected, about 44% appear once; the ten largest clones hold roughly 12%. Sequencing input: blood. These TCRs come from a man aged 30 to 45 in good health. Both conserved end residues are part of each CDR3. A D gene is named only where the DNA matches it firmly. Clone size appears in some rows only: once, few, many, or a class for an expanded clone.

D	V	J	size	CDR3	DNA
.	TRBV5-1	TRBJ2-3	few	CASSLRLTSTDTQYF	TGCGCCAGCAGCTTGCGACTGACTAGCACAGATACGCAGTATTTT
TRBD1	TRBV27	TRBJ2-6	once	CASSTDRVTSGANVLTF	TGTGCCAGCAGTACAGACAGGGTTACCTCCGGGGCCAACGTCCTGACTTTC
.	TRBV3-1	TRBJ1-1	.	CASSPGPQGTEAFF	TGTGCCAGCAGTCCTGGGCCGCAGGGGACTGAAGCTTTCTTT
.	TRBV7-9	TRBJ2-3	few	CASSLQGRDTQYF	TGTGCCAGCAGCTTACAGGGTCGGGATACGCAGTATTTT
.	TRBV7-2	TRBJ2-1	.	CASTLPRPLARDNEQFF	TGTGCCAGCACCCTACCTCGGCCGCTAGCGCGCGACAATGAGCAGTTCTTC
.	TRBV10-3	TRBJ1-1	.	CAISDRYRGEAFF	TGTGCCATCAGTGATCGGTATCGTGGGGAAGCTTTCTTT
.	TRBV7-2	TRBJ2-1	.	CASSLDGSKETQFF	TGTGCCAGCAGCTTAGATGGGTCCAAAGAGACCCAGTTCTTC
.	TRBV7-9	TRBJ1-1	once	CASSPPGTEEAFF	TGTGCCAGCAGCCCGCCTGGAACGGAGGAAGCTTTCTTT
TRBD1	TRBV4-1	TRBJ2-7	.	CASSQFSRQGAAMSSYEQYF	TGCGCCAGCAGCCAATTTTCACGACAGGGGGCCGCCATGAGCTCCTACGAGCAGTACTTC
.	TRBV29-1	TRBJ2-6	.	CSALVGGGGANVLTF	TGCAGCGCCCTCGTGGGGGGCGGAGGGGCCAACGTCCTGACTTTC
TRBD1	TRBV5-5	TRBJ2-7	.	CASSAMGQGDHEQYF	TGTGCCAGCAGCGCTATGGGACAGGGGGACCACGAGCAGTACTTC
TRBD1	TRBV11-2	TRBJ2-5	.	CASSYRTGDETQYF	TGTGCCAGCAGCTATAGGACAGGGGACGAGACCCAGTACTTC
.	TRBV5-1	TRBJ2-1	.	CASSSQGWDEQFF	TGCGCCAGCAGCTCACAGGGTTGGGATGAGCAGTTCTTC
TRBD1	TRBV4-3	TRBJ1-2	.	CASSHPTGDPFYGYTF	TGCGCCAGCAGCCATCCGACAGGGGATCCCTTTTATGGCTACACCTTC
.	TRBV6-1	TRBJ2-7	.	CASSEGVGQYF	TGTGCCAGCAGTGAAGGCGTCGGGCAGTACTTC
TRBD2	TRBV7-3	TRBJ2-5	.	CASSKSGGQETQYF	TGTGCCAGCAGCAAAAGCGGGGGGCAAGAGACCCAGTACTTC
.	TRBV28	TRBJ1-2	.	CASSIPGEFGYTF	TGTGCCAGCAGTATACCCGGGGAGTTTGGCTACACCTTC
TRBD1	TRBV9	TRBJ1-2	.	CASSVYGTANYGYTF	TGTGCCAGCAGCGTATACGGGACAGCAAACTATGGCTACACCTTC
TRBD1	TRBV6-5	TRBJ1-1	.	CASLDPGQGTEAFF	TGTGCCAGCTTAGATCCGGGACAGGGGACTGAAGCTTTCTTT
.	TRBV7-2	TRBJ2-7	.	CASSLVPRLDYYEQYF	TGTGCCAGCAGCTTAGTCCCTCGTTTGGACTACTACGAGCAGTACTTC
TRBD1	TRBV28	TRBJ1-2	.	CASRRTPIRRGPGYGYTF	TGTGCCAGCAGACGAACCCCGATCCGGAGGGGGCCGGGCTATGGCTACACCTTC
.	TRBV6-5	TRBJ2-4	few	CASSGVLAKNIQYF	TGTGCCAGCAGTGGAGTTTTAGCCAAAAACATTCAGTACTTC
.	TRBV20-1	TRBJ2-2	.	CSARLASVRIGELFF	TGCAGTGCTAGATTGGCTTCCGTTCGGATCGGGGAGCTGTTTTTT
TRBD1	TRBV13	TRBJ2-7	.	CASSLDSQGAVNEQYF	TGTGCCAGCAGCTTAGATTCGCAGGGGGCTGTAAACGAGCAGTACTTC
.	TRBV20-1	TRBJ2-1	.	CSARLDEQFF	TGCAGTGCGAGACTAGATGAGCAGTTCTTC
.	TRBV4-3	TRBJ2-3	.	CAGSQDSDTGTQYF	TGCGCCGGCAGCCAAGACTCAGACACAGGTACGCAGTATTTT
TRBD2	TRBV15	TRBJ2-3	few	CATRKGVASGGNVITDTQYF	TGTGCCACCAGGAAAGGCGTGGCTAGCGGGGGGAACGTTATCACAGATACGCAGTATTTT
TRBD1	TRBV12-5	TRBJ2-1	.	CASGLVLGQASDEQFF	TGTGCTAGTGGTTTGGTGCTCGGACAGGCCTCTGATGAGCAGTTCTTC
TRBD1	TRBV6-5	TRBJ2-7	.	CASRLTFGRGYEQYF	TGTGCCAGCAGACTAACTTTTGGCAGGGGGTACGAGCAGTACTTC
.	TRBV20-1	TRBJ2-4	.	CSVTFGSNIQYF	TGCAGTGTTACTTTCGGGTCAAACATTCAGTACTTC
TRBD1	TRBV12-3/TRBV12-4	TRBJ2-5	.	CASRPGTGRQETQYF	TGTGCCAGCAGGCCCGGGACAGGGAGACAAGAGACCCAGTACTTC
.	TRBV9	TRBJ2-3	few	CASSEAGSGMDTQYF	TGTGCCAGCAGCGAGGCGGGGTCCGGGATGGATACGCAGTATTTT
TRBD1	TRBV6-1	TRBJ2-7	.	CASREGQDSYEQYF	TGTGCCAGCAGGGAAGGACAGGACTCCTACGAGCAGTACTTC
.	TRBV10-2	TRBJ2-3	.	CASKVRVGDTQYF	TGCGCCAGCAAGGTCAGGGTGGGGGATACGCAGTATTTT
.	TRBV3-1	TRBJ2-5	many	CASSRGETQYF	TGTGCCAGCAGTAGGGGGGAGACCCAGTACTTC
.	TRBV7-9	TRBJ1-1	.	CASSLEAGTTEAFF	TGTGCCAGCAGCTTAGAGGCAGGGACCACTGAAGCTTTCTTT
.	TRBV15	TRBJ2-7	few	CATSRAPSYEQYF	TGTGCCACCAGCAGAGCCCCTAGCTACGAGCAGTACTTC
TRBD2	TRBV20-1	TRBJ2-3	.	CSARTPARGNTDTQYF	TGCAGTGCTAGGACCCCTGCGCGGGGGAACACAGATACGCAGTATTTT
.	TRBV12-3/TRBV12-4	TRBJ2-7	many	CASSVARTYEQYF	TGTGCCAGCAGTGTGGCCCGCACCTACGAGCAGTACTTC
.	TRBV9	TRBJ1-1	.	CASSTSWGGDTEAFF	TGTGCCAGCAGCACATCCTGGGGGGGGGACACTGAAGCTTTCTTT
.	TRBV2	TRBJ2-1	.	CASKGPTGRFF	TGTGCCAGCAAGGGACCGACAGGCCGGTTCTTC
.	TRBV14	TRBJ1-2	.	CASSQDWPENYGYTF	TGTGCCAGCAGCCAAGATTGGCCCGAAAACTATGGCTACACCTTC
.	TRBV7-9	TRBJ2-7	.	CASSIQARSYEQYF	TGTGCCAGCAGTATCCAGGCGCGTTCCTACGAGCAGTACTTC
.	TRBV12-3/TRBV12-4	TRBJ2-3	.	CASSQQASTDTQYF	TGTGCCAGCAGCCAACAGGCTAGCACAGATACGCAGTATTTT
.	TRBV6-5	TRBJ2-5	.	CAAALSAQETQYF	TGTGCCGCCGCTTTATCAGCACAAGAGACCCAGTACTTC
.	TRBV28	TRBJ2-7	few	CASSLGRLYEQYF	TGTGCCAGCAGTTTGGGCAGACTCTACGAGCAGTACTTC